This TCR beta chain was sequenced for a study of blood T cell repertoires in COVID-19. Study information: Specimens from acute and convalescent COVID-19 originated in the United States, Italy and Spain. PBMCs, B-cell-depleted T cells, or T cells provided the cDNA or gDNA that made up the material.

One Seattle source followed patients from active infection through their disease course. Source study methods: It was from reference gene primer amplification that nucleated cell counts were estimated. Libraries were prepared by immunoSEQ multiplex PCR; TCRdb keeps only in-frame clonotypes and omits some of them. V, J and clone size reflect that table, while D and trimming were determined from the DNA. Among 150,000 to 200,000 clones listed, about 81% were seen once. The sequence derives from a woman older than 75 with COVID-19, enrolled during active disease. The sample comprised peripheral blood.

The CDR3 loop is CASSRWGADTQYF. The CDR3 DNA reads as TGTGCCAGCAGCCGCTGGGGGGCAGATACGCAGTATTTT. The chain couples TRBV12-3 or TRBV12-4 to TRBJ2-3; D might be TRBD2 (6 bases). V dropped 6 bases and J dropped 4 bases, with 11 bases sitting between them. This CDR3 is 13 amino acids long.